This TCR beta chain originates from a study of early T cells in non-severe SARS-CoV-2 infection. Across the whole study: Bulk RNA isolated from unsorted whole blood underwent sequencing; chains were not paired.

Whole-study findings and limits: The matching step, a VDJdb search, favored anti-spike CD8 responses and missed private and CD4 specificities.

This clonotype was counted between two and nine times. Its matching antigen is unknown. Attachment of unique molecular identifiers to individual cDNA molecules was performed. Each CDR3 protein gets one entry after TCRdb re-called the 5' RACE reads with MiXCR. The sample contains tens of thousands of distinct CDR3 sequences, around 10% of which appear only once. The TCR originated in an adult who was a healthcare worker with PCR-confirmed SARS-CoV-2 infection or an uninfected control (not recorded which). Sequenced here: whole blood, sampled at baseline.

Here the CDR3 reads CASSYTGSTGELFF. CDR3 DNA: TGTGCCAGCAGTTATACGGGCTCCACCGGGGAGCTGTTTTTT. V usage is TRBV6-2 or TRBV6-3 and J usage is TRBJ2-2; D remains ambiguous. The CDR3 sequence is 14 residues long. V was clipped by 3 bases and J by 4 bases, with 9 bases between them. Germline-derived CDR1 and CDR2 are MNHEY and SVGEGT.